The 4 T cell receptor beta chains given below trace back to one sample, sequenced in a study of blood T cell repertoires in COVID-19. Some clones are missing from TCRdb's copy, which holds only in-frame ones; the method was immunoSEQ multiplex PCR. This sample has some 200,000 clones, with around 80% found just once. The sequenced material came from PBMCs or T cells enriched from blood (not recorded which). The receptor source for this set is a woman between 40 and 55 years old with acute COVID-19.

The CDR3 region is CASSFRQGLNTEAFF. In nucleotides, the CDR3 is TGTGCCAGCAGCTTCCGACAGGGGTTGAACACTGAAGCTTTCTTT. The V gene is TRBV7-3, the J gene TRBJ1-1; 8 positions match TRBD1. Germline V lookup: CDR1 SGHTA, CDR2 FQGTGA. Losses at the gene ends were 3 bases for V and 0 bases for J; bases not matched to a gene: 3. The CDR3 spans 15 residues.

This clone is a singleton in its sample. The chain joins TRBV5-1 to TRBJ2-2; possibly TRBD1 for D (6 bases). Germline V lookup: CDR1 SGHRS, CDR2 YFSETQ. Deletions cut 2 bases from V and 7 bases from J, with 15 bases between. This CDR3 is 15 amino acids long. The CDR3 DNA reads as TGCGCCAGCAGCTTCCGACAGGTTAGAAGCGGGGAGCTGTTTTTT. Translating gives CASSFRQVRSGELFF.

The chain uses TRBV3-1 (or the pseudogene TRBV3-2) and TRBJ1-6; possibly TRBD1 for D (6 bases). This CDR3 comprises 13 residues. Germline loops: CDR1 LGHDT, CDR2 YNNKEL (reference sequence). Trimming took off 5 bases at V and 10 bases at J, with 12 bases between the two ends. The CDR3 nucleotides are TGTGCCAGCAGCTCGGCCCAGGGGTCACCCCTCCACTTT. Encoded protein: CASSSAQGSPLHF.

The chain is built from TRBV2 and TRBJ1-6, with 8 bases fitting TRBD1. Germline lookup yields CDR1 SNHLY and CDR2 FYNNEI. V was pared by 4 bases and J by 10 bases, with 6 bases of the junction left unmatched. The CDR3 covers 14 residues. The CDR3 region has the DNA TGTGCCAGCAGTGCTACAGGGGGGAGATCACCCCTCCACTTT. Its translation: CASSATGGRSPLHF.